The clone carrying this T cell receptor beta chain has just a few counts. Being one base from a much bigger clone, this may be a read error. Molecular barcoded adaptors covering alpha/delta and beta/gamma chains were used on roughly 400 ng RNA. TCRdb re-called the reads with MiXCR, one entry per CDR3 protein. The data show some 120,000 distinct CDR3 sequences, 10% to 15% seen once. These data are taken from a study of read filtering for tumor transcriptome and immune sequencing. Study as a whole: Mean patient age was 65.9 years, range roughly 45 to 85; 17 male, 14 to 15 female.

V was clipped by 7 bases and J by 0 bases, with 12 bases between them. The CDR3 covers 14 residues. Germline assignment: CDR1 MDHEN and CDR2 SYDVKM. The V gene is TRBV28, the J gene TRBJ1-1; D gene uncertain. The material sequenced was a population of CD138-negative cells sorted from bone marrow. The receptor was derived from a donor at least 40 years old with multiple myeloma. The CDR3 loop is CASTVATMNTEAFF. DNA of the CDR3: TGTGCCAGCACCGTGGCCACCATGAACACTGAAGCTTTCTTT.